What follows describes a single T cell receptor (beta chain). The data belong to a study of blood T cell repertoires in COVID-19. Study as a whole: COVID-19 samples, acute and convalescent, were from the United States, Italy and Spain. The cDNA or gDNA used as material had been derived from T cells, B-cell-depleted T cells, or PBMCs.

Per the authors' pipeline: By means of reference gene primer amplification, nucleated cell counts were estimated. Generated by immunoSEQ multiplex PCR, the TCRdb table keeps only in-frame clones and is missing some. For V, J and clone size, that table is used; D and trimming come from the DNA. This sample has about 140,000 clones; over 75% occur once, and the top ten carry 2.5% to 3%. Germline CDR1 MDHEN, CDR2 SYDVKM. The germline V and J ends were trimmed by 3 bases and 6 bases, with 3 bases remaining between them. This CDR3 is built from 11 residues. This chain joins TRBV28 and TRBJ2-1; no clear D. Sequencing used peripheral blood. This receptor was taken from a man aged 50-60 years with acute or convalescent COVID-19. CDR3 protein: CASSFSNEQFF. The CDR3 DNA reads TGTGCCAGCAGTTTTAGCAATGAGCAGTTCTTC.